These 22 T cell receptor beta chains share one sample of origin, sequenced in a study of blood T cells in healthy people across ages. Next came a second PCR, run for about 7 to 12 cycles, which used a sample-barcoded 5' primer along with a J-beta primer mix. TCRdb redid the calling of the 5' RACE reads with MiXCR, one entry per CDR3 protein. The repertoire holds fewer than 1.5 million distinct CDR3 sequences, with approximately 42% as singletons. Sequenced material: blood. These TCRs come from a woman between 18 and 30 years old in good health.

Only a few counts were recorded for this clonotype. The genes are TRBV6-5 and TRBJ2-1; 10 bases are shared with TRBD2. In germline, CDR1 is MNHEY, CDR2 SVGAGI. The junction had 3 bases not matched to a gene; V was cut back by 5 bases and J by 8 bases. The CDR3 covers 13 residues. Here the CDR3 reads CASSTSGVHEQFF. The CDR3 DNA sequence: TGTGCCAGCAGTACTAGCGGGGTTCATGAGCAGTTCTTC.

This clonotype was seen a few times. This rearrangement joins TRBV12-3 or TRBV12-4 to TRBJ2-7; 12 bases fit TRBD2. The CDR3 length is 15 residues. Trimming removed 6 bases from V and 4 bases from J; junction bases left unmatched: 7. CDR3 residues: CASRVGLAGIYEQYF. The CDR3, as DNA: TGTGCCAGCAGGGTCGGACTAGCGGGAATTTACGAGCAGTACTTC.

CDR3 sequence: CASSQSDTGNQPQHF. In DNA form, the CDR3 reads TGCGCCAGCAGCCAATCCGACACCGGCAATCAGCCCCAGCATTTT. V and J are TRBV4-1 and TRBJ1-5; D not resolved. This CDR3 has 15 amino acids. Looked up from germline, CDR1 is MGHRA and CDR2 is YSYEKL. V gave up 2 bases and J gave up 2 bases, with 10 bases separating them.

This chain joins TRBV6-1 and TRBJ2-1, with 11 bases identical to TRBD2. Losses at the gene ends were 6 bases for V and 7 bases for J; bases not matched to a gene: 11. There are 16 residues in the CDR3. CDR1 and CDR2 (germline): MNHNS, SASEGT. DNA for the CDR3: TGTGCCAGCAGCCGTCTCCTAGCGGGAGGTATGAATGAGCAGTTCTTC. Amino acids: CASSRLLAGGMNEQFF.

This sequence joins TRBV12-3 or TRBV12-4 and TRBJ1-2, with TRBD1 identical over 9 bases. V shed 5 bases and J 8 bases; nucleotides not matched to a gene: 9. The CDR3 covers 14 residues. The CDR3, as DNA: TGTGCCAGCAGTGCCAGGGACAGGGTCGAGGGCTACACCTTC. Translated: CASSARDRVEGYTF.

A word on this clonotype: A read error may be the cause here, since a much bigger clone is one base away. The chain uses TRBV12-3 or TRBV12-4 and TRBJ2-7; no clear D gene. The CDR3 extends over 12 amino acids. The germline V and J ends were trimmed by 3 bases and 6 bases, with 9 bases remaining between them. CDR3 in amino acids: CASSFDGSEQYF. In nucleotides, the CDR3 is TGTGCCAGCAGTTTCGACGGATCCGAGCAGTACTTC.

About this clonotype itself: A read error may produce the germline difference seen at one junction end. V and J are TRBV13 and TRBJ2-7; D is ambiguous. This CDR3 comprises 13 residues. Germline CDR1 reads PRHDT; CDR2 reads FYEKMQ (reference sequence). Written as DNA, the CDR3 is TGTGTCAGCAGTCTGGGCGGCTCCTACGAGCAGTACTTC. Protein sequence: CVSSLGGSYEQYF. The whole variable domain, filled in from reference TRBV13 and TRBJ2-7, reads AAGVIQSPRHLIKEKRETATLKCYPIPRHDTVYWYQQGPGQDPQFLISFYEKMQSDKGSIPDRFSAQQFSDYHSELNMSSLELGDSALYFCVSSLGGSYEQYFGPGTRLTVT.

This chain connects TRBV20-1 to TRBJ2-5; D not resolved. CDR1 and CDR2 (germline): DFQATT, SNEGSKA (reference sequence). The V end lost 0 bases, the J end lost 5 bases, and 10 bases lay between the germline ends. The CDR3 length is 13 residues. The CDR3 is CSARDKKKETQYF. Here the CDR3 DNA reads TGCAGTGCTAGAGATAAGAAGAAGGAGACCCAGTACTTC.

The gene calls are TRBV6-1 and TRBJ2-5; 14 bases align to TRBD2. Germline CDR1 reads MNHNS; CDR2 reads SASEGT. The CDR3 is made up of 20 amino acids. Trimming took 5 bases from V and 3 from J; bases not matched to a gene: 17. The CDR3 DNA is TGTGCCAGCAGTCTCGTCTCCGGGACTAGCGGGAGTTCGGGCAAAGAGACCCAGTACTTC. This sequence encodes CASSLVSGTSGSSGKETQYF.

This chain uses TRBV4-2 with TRBJ2-5; 11 bases map to TRBD2. The CDR3 runs 18 residues. V shed 0 bases, J shed 4 bases, and the junction held 10 bases outside the gene matches. CDR1 is LGHNA and CDR2 is YNFKEQ in the germline V gene. As DNA, the CDR3 is TGTGCCAGCAGCCAAGATCGAACTAGCGGGAGACTGGGAGAGACCCAGTACTTC. Translation: CASSQDRTSGRLGETQYF.

The V gene is TRBV13, the J gene TRBJ2-5, with 11 bases aligning to TRBD2. There are 15 residues in the CDR3. V lost 2 bases to trimming and J lost 11 bases; unmatched junction nucleotides: 10. Germline assignment: CDR1 PRHDT and CDR2 FYEKMQ (reference sequence). The CDR3 region has the DNA TGTGCCAGCAGCTTATTCGCTAGCGGGAGGAGGGGGCAGTACTTC. Its translation: CASSLFASGRRGQYF.

The V gene is TRBV29-1, the J gene TRBJ2-1; TRBD1 might be the D (5 bases). Trimming took 3 bases from V and 1 from J, leaving 19 bases between them. The germline CDR1 and CDR2 sequences are SQVTM and ANQGSEA. The CDR3 is made up of 17 amino acids. The CDR3 reads CSVEGWQGVWSYNEQFF. The CDR3 nucleotides are TGCAGCGTTGAGGGCTGGCAGGGCGTTTGGTCCTACAATGAGCAGTTCTTC.

The chain joins TRBV6-5 to TRBJ1-6; D possibly corresponds to TRBD1 (5 bases). Germline lookup yields CDR1 MNHEY and CDR2 SVGAGI. Trimming took off 0 bases at V and 9 bases at J, with 15 bases between the two ends. This CDR3 spans 16 amino acids. CDR3: CASSYSTGEDGSPLHF. For the CDR3, the DNA is TGTGCCAGCAGTTACTCGACGGGGGAAGATGGTTCACCCCTCCACTTT.

The gene calls are TRBV7-9 and TRBJ2-5; 7 bases are shared with TRBD1. The V segment lost 6 bases and the J segment 1 base; nucleotides outside the gene matches: 5. From germline, CDR1 is SEHNR and CDR2 FQNEAQ (reference sequence). This CDR3 has 14 residues. The CDR3 spells CASSPTGIQETQYF. DNA of the CDR3: TGTGCCAGCAGTCCGACAGGGATCCAAGAGACCCAGTACTTC.

The V and J genes are TRBV4-1 and TRBJ1-2; maybe TRBD1 (6 bases). Germline V gene lookup returns CDR1 MGHRA and CDR2 YSYEKL. The length of the CDR3 is 16 residues. Trimming cost V 0 bases and J 1 base, with 12 bases left between them. The CDR3 sequence: CASSQDPTGLNYGYTF. In DNA form, the CDR3 reads TGCGCCAGCAGCCAAGATCCAACAGGGCTTAACTATGGCTACACCTTC.

This clonotype was observed a handful of times. CDR3 residues: CASSFVQQYEQYF. The CDR3 nucleotides read TGTGCCAGCAGCTTCGTACAGCAATACGAGCAGTACTTC. V and J are TRBV5-6 and TRBJ2-7; D gene ambiguous. Germline V gene lookup returns CDR1 SGHDT and CDR2 YYEEEE. CDR3 length: 13 amino acids. V was trimmed by 2 bases and J by 4 bases, leaving 10 bases between them.

This chain joins TRBV5-1 and TRBJ2-3, with 11 bases fitting TRBD2. CDR1 is SGHRS and CDR2 is YFSETQ in the germline V gene. V gave up 6 bases and J gave up 1 base; unmatched junction bases: 1. This CDR3 comprises 14 residues. Here the CDR3 reads CASTTSGGTDTQYF. For the CDR3, the DNA is TGCGCCAGCACGACTAGCGGGGGCACAGATACGCAGTATTTT.

CDR3 protein: CSVGTGFGMYF. CDR3 coding DNA: TGCAGCGTTGGGACAGGGTTTGGGATGTACTTC. The chain uses TRBV29-1 and TRBJ2-7; 8 positions match TRBD1. J gave up 12 bases and V 4 bases, and 8 bases lay outside the gene matches. CDR3 length: 11 residues. CDR1 SQVTM and CDR2 ANQGSEA come from the germline V gene.

The chain combines TRBV5-1 with TRBJ2-1; TRBD2 matches 10 bases. Germline V CDR1 and CDR2: SGHRS, YFSETQ. The J segment lost 5 bases and the V segment lost 0 bases, leaving 5 bases of the junction unmatched. This CDR3 region has 16 residues. The CDR3 sequence: CASSLGLAGDHNEQFF. Here the CDR3 DNA reads TGCGCCAGCAGCTTGGGTCTAGCGGGAGACCACAATGAGCAGTTCTTC.

This clonotype was detected a few times. The V call is TRBV7-9, the J call TRBJ2-7; the match to TRBD2 covers 8 bases. Per germline, CDR1 SEHNR and CDR2 FQNEAQ (reference sequence). V lost 6 bases, J lost 2 bases, and 6 bases stayed unmatched. The CDR3 totals 14 residues. Here the CDR3 reads CASSYTSGTYEQYF. The CDR3 nucleotides read TGTGCCAGCAGTTACACTAGCGGAACCTACGAGCAGTACTTC.

The chain is built from TRBV6-2 or TRBV6-3 and TRBJ2-7, with 7 nucleotides matching TRBD2. Trimming removed 2 bases from V and 2 bases from J; junction bases left unmatched: 6. Germline assignment: CDR1 MNHEY and CDR2 SVGEGT. The CDR3 loop spans 15 amino acids. Here the CDR3 DNA reads TGTGCCAGCAGTTACAGGCGGGAGAGTACCTACGAGCAGTACTTC. Translated, it gives CASSYRRESTYEQYF.

The chain is built from TRBV11-2 and TRBJ2-1; 10 bases align to TRBD2. The V gene end was trimmed by 4 bases and the J gene end by 8 bases; junction bases not matched to a gene: 8. Germline V gene sequence: CDR1 SGHAT, CDR2 FQNNGV. The CDR3 is made up of 15 amino acids. The CDR3 region has the DNA TGTGCCAGCAGCTCCTTAGCGGGAGGAGACGATGAGCAGTTCTTC. Protein sequence: CASSSLAGGDDEQFF.